These 22 T cell receptor beta chains originate from one sample sequenced in a study of shared clonotypes between healthy human individuals. Produced via immunoSEQ multiplex PCR; TCRdb's table is partial and in-frame only. The sample consists of fewer than 1.4 million clones, around 82% of them appearing once. The sequencing sample was made of memory CD4+ T cells from PBMCs. The sample's subset: CD45RA-negative fraction. All receptors derive from a man in his late teens or twenties in good health. Some clones in this sample may be carry-over from other donors' samples.

The J gene is TRBJ1-1, the V gene TRBV7-2; D unclear. The V and J ends lost 2 bases and 7 bases respectively, with 8 bases between them. Germline V gene data show CDR1 as SGHTA and CDR2 as FQGNSA. The CDR3 length is 12 residues. The CDR3 nucleotides are TGTGCCAGCAGCTTATCGAGTTTTGAAGCTTTCTTT. Translating it yields CASSLSSFEAFF. The whole variable domain, filled in from reference TRBV7-2 and TRBJ1-1, reads GAGVSQSPSNKVTEKGKDVELRCDPISGHTALYWYRQSLGQGLEFLIYFQGNSAPDKSGLPSDRFSAERTGGSVSTLTIQRTQQEDSAVYLCASSLSSFEAFFGQGTRLTVV.

V gene TRBV7-3 combines with J gene TRBJ2-1; D gene uncertain. The CDR3 consists of 14 residues. Germline-derived CDR1 and CDR2 are SGHTA and FQGTGA. Deletions cut 9 bases from V and 5 bases from J, with 17 bases between. This chain's CDR3 is CASSPFLGHNEQFF. The CDR3 nucleotides are TGTGCCAGTTCACCGTTTCTAGGGCACAATGAGCAGTTCTTC.

A note on this clone: One base separates it from a far larger clone, so it is likely a read error. This chain uses TRBV30 with TRBJ2-7; the match to TRBD2 covers 7 bases. Looked up from germline, CDR1 is GTSNPN and CDR2 is SVGIG (reference sequence). CDR3 size: 13 residues. CDR3 DNA: TGTGCCTGGAGTGTACTGGGGGACTACGTGCAGTACTTC. Translating it yields CAWSVLGDYVQYF. Variable domain in full (rest from reference TRBV30 and TRBJ2-7): SQTIHQWPATLVQPVGSPLSLECTVEGTSNPNLYWYRQAAGRGLQLLFYSVGIGQISSEVPQNLSASRPQDRQFILSSKKLLLSDSGFYLCAWSVLGDYVQYFGPGTRLTVT.

This clone was seen repeatedly, ten times or more. CDR3 DNA sequence: TGCGCCAGCAGCCAAGATATCGGACAGGGGGAAGAGACCCAGTACTTC. Translating it yields CASSQDIGQGEETQYF. This chain links TRBV4-3 with TRBJ2-5; 10 nucleotides line up with TRBD1. The CDR3 is 16 residues long. Germline V lookup: CDR1 LGHNA, CDR2 YSLEER. J was trimmed by 3 bases and V by 0 bases; bases with no gene match: 4.

The chain combines TRBV7-2 with TRBJ2-4; D is possibly TRBD1 (6 bases). The V gene lost 4 bases and the J gene lost 5 bases, with 12 bases spanning the gap. Germline V gives CDR1 SGHTA, CDR2 FQGNSA. The CDR3 runs to 14 residues. The CDR3 loop is CASSYDRIQNIQYF. The CDR3 bases are TGTGCCAGCAGCTATGACAGGATTCAAAACATTCAGTACTTC. The full variable domain, its missing parts supplied by reference TRBV7-2 and TRBJ2-4, is GAGVSQSPSNKVTEKGKDVELRCDPISGHTALYWYRQSLGQGLEFLIYFQGNSAPDKSGLPSDRFSAERTGGSVSTLTIQRTQQEDSAVYLCASSYDRIQNIQYFGAGTRLSVL.

The chain combines TRBV13 with TRBJ1-2, with D perhaps TRBD1 (6 bases). Germline assignment: CDR1 PRHDT and CDR2 FYEKMQ (reference sequence). Trimming stripped 5 bases from V and 6 bases from J, with 16 bases between. This CDR3 region has 14 residues. CDR3 in DNA: TGTGCCAGCAGCCCGCGGGGGGCGGAGAATGGCTACACCTTC. Amino acids: CASSPRGAENGYTF.

V gene TRBV25-1 combines with J gene TRBJ1-2; D uncertain. Germline V gives CDR1 MGHDK, CDR2 SYGVNS. The V and J ends lost 2 bases and 8 bases respectively, with 12 bases between them. The CDR3 consists of 13 residues. The CDR3 here is CASSERRDGGYTF. The CDR3 region has the DNA TGTGCCAGCAGTGAAAGAAGGGATGGGGGCTACACCTTC.

This clone was counted at least ten times. Other nucleotide sequences in the sample specify the same CDR3. The rearrangement joins TRBV6-6 to TRBJ2-2, with D hard to call. Germline CDR1 and CDR2: MNHNY and SVGAGI (reference sequence). There are 13 residues in the CDR3. Trimming removed 8 bases from V and 2 bases from J, with 9 bases in between. CDR3 loop: CASRLSNTGELFF. The CDR3 DNA reads TGTGCCAGCCGACTTAGTAACACCGGGGAGCTGTTTTTT.

This clone was recorded at least ten times. The chain carries TRBV7-9 and TRBJ1-2; D is unresolved. The CDR3 has 14 amino acids. Germline CDR1 and CDR2: SEHNR and FQNEAQ (reference sequence). With 1 base removed from V and 8 bases from J, the gap between germline ends came to 14 bases. In nucleotides, the CDR3 is TGTGCCAGCAGCTTAGGTAGACCGCCAAACGGCTACACCTTC. Amino acid sequence: CASSLGRPPNGYTF.

The sample holds a few counts of this clone. This sequence joins TRBV28 and TRBJ2-3, with TRBD1 as a possible D gene (5 bases). V lost 5 bases to trimming and J lost 1 base, with 16 bases between them. The CDR3 runs to 16 residues. The germline gives CDR1 MDHEN, CDR2 SYDVKM. As DNA, the CDR3 is TGTGCCAGCAGTCCTTCCAGGGAATCCCGCACAGATACGCAGTATTTT. Its translation is CASSPSRESRTDTQYF.

CDR3 amino acids: CASSEAYGSWNTGELFF. The CDR3 bases are TGTGCCAGCAGTGAAGCCTACGGCAGTTGGAACACCGGGGAGCTGTTTTTT. This rearrangement joins TRBV6-1 to TRBJ2-2; D ambiguous. Trimming left V 0 bases short and J 1 base short, with 12 bases between. There are 17 residues in the CDR3. Per germline, CDR1 MNHNS and CDR2 SASEGT.

This clone occurred once. The V gene is TRBV11-2, the J gene TRBJ1-1; possible D gene TRBD1, 5 bases. Germline lookup yields CDR1 SGHAT and CDR2 FQNNGV. The CDR3 has 15 residues. V was clipped by 1 base and J by 4 bases, with 13 bases between them. The DNA for the CDR3 is TGTGCCAGCAGCTTAGGATTGGGGGTCGGCACTGAAGCTTTCTTT. The encoded protein is CASSLGLGVGTEAFF. Using reference TRBV11-2 and TRBJ1-1 for the parts outside the CDR3, the full variable domain is EAGVAQSPRYKIIEKRQSVAFWCNPISGHATLYWYQQILGQGPKLLIQFQNNGVVDDSQLPKDRFSAERLKGVDSTLKIQPAKLEDSAVYLCASSLGLGVGTEAFFGQGTRLTVV.

The genes are TRBV27 and TRBJ1-2; tentative D call: TRBD1 (5 bases). V lost 5 bases, J lost 0 bases, and 13 bases lay in between. In germline, CDR1 is MNHEY, CDR2 SMNVEV (reference sequence). The CDR3 loop spans 15 amino acids. CDR3 sequence reads: CASSLKTEPNYGYTF. As DNA, the CDR3 is TGTGCCAGCAGTCTTAAGACAGAGCCTAACTATGGCTACACCTTC.

This clone was counted many times. The chain combines TRBV28 with TRBJ1-2; tentative D call: TRBD1 (5 bases). The V end lost 10 bases, the J end lost 4 bases, and 16 bases lay between the germline ends. CDR1 and CDR2 from the germline V gene are MDHEN and SYDVKM. This CDR3 has 13 residues. The CDR3 region has the DNA TGTGCCACTCGGGGCAACCAAATCTATGGCTACACCTTC. Translating gives CATRGNQIYGYTF.

The chain combines TRBV5-1 with TRBJ2-1, with D perhaps matching TRBD1 (6 bases). The CDR3 length is 15 residues. Trimming took 1 base from V and 6 from J, leaving 14 bases between them. Germline V gene data show CDR1 as SGHRS and CDR2 as YFSETQ. Here the CDR3 DNA reads TGCGCCAGCAGCTTGCAGGGGCTTGGGTTCAATGAGCAGTTCTTC. Translation gives CASSLQGLGFNEQFF.

The chain uses TRBV5-1 and TRBJ2-7, with D uncertain. With 1 base removed from V and 3 bases from J, the gap between germline ends came to 14 bases. Germline CDR1 reads SGHRS; CDR2 reads YFSETQ. The CDR3 has 15 amino acids. The CDR3 DNA reads TGCGCCAGCAGCTTGAGTATCAGCCTTTACTACGAGCAGTACTTC. Its translation is CASSLSISLYYEQYF.

The V and J genes are TRBV30 and TRBJ1-2; weak D call: TRBD1 (6 bases). The V gene lost 6 bases and the J gene lost 1 base, with 15 bases spanning the gap. This CDR3 spans 14 amino acids. Germline CDR1 and CDR2: GTSNPN and SVGIG (reference sequence). The CDR3 DNA sequence: TGTGCCTGTTCCGGGACACCGGTTAACTATGGCTACACCTTC. Amino acid sequence: CACSGTPVNYGYTF.

The CDR3 DNA follows: TGTGCCAGCAGCGCGTTTCCTGGCCAGGAGCAGTTCTTC. Its translation is CASSAFPGQEQFF. The chain has TRBV9 and TRBJ2-1; D gene ambiguous. Germline values: CDR1 SGDLS, CDR2 YYNGEE. The CDR3 loop spans 13 amino acids. Deletions cut 3 bases from V and 10 bases from J, with 14 bases between.

The chain recombines TRBV28 with TRBJ2-7; a weak D match, TRBD2 (6 bases). This CDR3 region has 18 residues. Germline CDR1 is MDHEN and CDR2 is SYDVKM. Trimming removed 1 base at V and 1 base at J, with 20 bases between. Here the CDR3 reads CASSLSGSSGPSSYEQYF. The DNA for the CDR3 is TGTGCCAGCAGTTTATCTGGGTCGAGCGGGCCTTCTTCCTACGAGCAGTACTTC.

The rearrangement joins TRBV28 to TRBJ1-1; TRBD1 matches at 7 bases. Germline CDR1 MDHEN, CDR2 SYDVKM. V lost 1 base to trimming and J lost 3 bases; unmatched junction nucleotides: 5. This CDR3 spans 15 amino acids. CDR3 amino acids: CASSLYRQGDTEAFF. As DNA, the CDR3 is TGTGCCAGCAGTTTATATCGACAGGGAGACACTGAAGCTTTCTTT.

In this sample, this clone turned up a few times. A junction end diverges from the germline sequence, so it may reflect a read error. The chain joins TRBV15 to TRBJ1-1, with a possible D match to TRBD1 (6 bases). The CDR3 loop spans 13 amino acids. Germline CDR1 reads LNHNV; CDR2 reads YYDKDF (reference sequence). The CDR3 coding sequence is TGTGCCACCAACAGAGAGGGCAAGGGGGGAGCTTTCTTT. It encodes CATNREGKGGAFF.

V is TRBV5-4 and J is TRBJ2-1; 10 nucleotides line up with TRBD2. Germline loops: CDR1 SGHNT, CDR2 YYREEE (reference sequence). The junction had 7 bases not matched to a gene; V was cut back by 2 bases and J by 8 bases. The CDR3 has 15 amino acids. The CDR3 nucleotides are TGTGCCAGCAGCTTCAGACTAGCGGGTTCGGATGAGCAGTTCTTC. Its translation is CASSFRLAGSDEQFF.